Below, 7 T cell receptor beta chains from the same sample are listed, as sequenced in a study of regulatory T cells in long-lasting Graves disease. Noted time point: newly diagnosed GD, antithyroid drugs for less than 3 months. Extracted RNA from PBMCs served as the source of the TCR library. With iRepertoire HTBI primers and Arm-PCR of CDR3 regions, TCR beta libraries were built. TCRdb itself ran the multiplex PCR reads through MiXCR, one entry per CDR3 protein. The sample lists 250,000 or so distinct CDR3 sequences, 20% to 25% seen once, with about 15% in the top ten. The material was peripheral blood mononuclear cells (PBMCs), obtained at new diagnosis, from a patient treated with antithyroid drugs. The source of these receptors is a female donor with Graves disease.

Concerning this clonotype: It is likely a read error: a sequence one base away is far more abundant. The V and J genes are TRBV11-2 and TRBJ2-3; D is perhaps TRBD1 (6 bases). Trimming removed 6 bases from V and 0 bases from J, with 10 bases in between. Per germline, CDR1 SGHAT and CDR2 FQNNGV. This CDR3 is built from 14 residues. Here the CDR3 reads CASSKDRSTDTQYF. The CDR3 coding sequence is TGTGCCAGCAGTAAGGACAGAAGCACAGATACGCAGTATTTT.

As for this clonotype: Given a much more abundant clone one base away, this may be a read error. The rearrangement joins TRBV11-3 to TRBJ2-5, with D unresolved. Per the germline V gene, CDR1 is SGHNT and CDR2 is YENEEA. CDR3 length equals 13 residues. The CDR3, as DNA: TGTGCCAGCGGCTTATCCGGTGAGGAGACCCAGTACTTC. Translated, it gives CASGLSGEETQYF.

This clonotype appeared many times. This chain joins TRBV7-6 and TRBJ2-7; 7 bases match TRBD1. Unmatched junction bases numbered 8, after V lost 5 bases and J lost 4 bases. The CDR3 contains 14 residues. Looked up from germline, CDR1 is SGHVS and CDR2 is FNYEAQ. In nucleotides, the CDR3 is TGTGCCAGCAGCCCGGGACAGTTGGGTTACGAGCAGTACTTC. Translated, it gives CASSPGQLGYEQYF.

This clonotype was detected only a few times. V gene TRBV29-1 combines with J gene TRBJ1-2; D may be TRBD1 (6 bases). V was shortened by 2 bases and J by 8 bases, with 12 bases between the two germline ends. The CDR3 consists of 12 residues. CDR1 and CDR2 from the germline V gene are SQVTM and ANQGSEA. CDR3 DNA sequence: TGCAGCGTTGAATCGTCAGGGGAAGGCTACACCTTC. Its protein product is CSVESSGEGYTF.

With regard to this clonotype: A much larger clone lies a single base off, so this may be a read error. This chain uses TRBV6-1 with TRBJ2-3; D remains ambiguous. The germline V gene has CDR1 MNHNS and CDR2 SASEGT. With 6 bases removed from V and 2 bases from J, the gap between germline ends came to 15 bases. The CDR3 is 15 amino acids. CDR3 amino acids: CASSPDRVNTDTQYF. The CDR3 coding sequence is TGTGCCAGCAGCCCGGACCGGGTGAACACAGATACGCAGTATTTT.

Comment on this clonotype: This probably arose from a read error, given a far larger clone one base away. V usage is TRBV6-9 and J usage is TRBJ1-2; 8 bases are a match to TRBD1. Germline trimming cut 5 bases from V and 4 bases from J; bases unmatched to any gene: 9. CDR1 is MNHGY, CDR2 SVAAGI, per germline. This CDR3 is built from 15 residues. DNA for the CDR3: TGTGCCAGCAGTGAAGGCTCGGACAGGGCCTATGGCTACACCTTC. It encodes CASSEGSDRAYGYTF.

This clonotype has a count of ten or more. The rearrangement joins TRBV27 to TRBJ1-1, with TRBD1 matching over 7 bases. CDR1 MNHEY and CDR2 SMNVEV come from the germline V gene (reference sequence). V dropped 11 bases and J dropped 3; count of bases not matched to a gene: 18. This CDR3 is 16 amino acids long. In nucleotides, the CDR3 is TGTGCCGCCAGCAGTTTAGTAAGGGGGCGGGACACTGAAGCTTTCTTT. Translated: CAASSLVRGRDTEAFF.